Following are 17 T cell receptor beta chains from one sample sequenced in a study (dated by TCRdb to the mid-2010s). Library preparation employed 5' RACE. Sequencing used an Illumina MiSeq. TCRdb took the public reads, trimmed them with fastp at Q25, ran MiXCR for clone calling and kept in-frame beta chains. One record per CDR3 amino acid sequence lists the most common genes and DNA. This sample holds about 55,000 distinct CDR3 sequences; approximately 17% were observed only once. The ten top clones hold around 2.3% of the sample. The sample comprised naive CD4+ T cells sorted from blood. The sample's cell subset or site label is to be understood as: naive CD4+ T cells, CD4+CD45RA+CD25-. Receptors originate from a female donor with breast cancer.

There are a few counts of this clonotype. The V call is TRBV15, the J call TRBJ2-3; no definite D call. Germline CDR1 is LNHNV and CDR2 is YYDKDF (reference sequence). V was cut by 7 bases and J by 3 bases, with 14 bases left in between. This CDR3 is 14 amino acids long. CDR3 protein: CATTRALQTDTQYF. The CDR3 DNA follows: TGTGCCACCACCCGGGCCCTGCAAACAGATACGCAGTATTTT.

The CDR3 protein is CASSSQGGGTYEQYF. The DNA for the CDR3 is TGTGCCAGCAGCTCGCAGGGGGGGGGCACCTACGAGCAGTACTTC. The rearrangement uses TRBV7-2 and TRBJ2-7; perhaps D is TRBD1 or TRBD2 (7 bases each). There are 15 residues in the CDR3. Trimming left V 4 bases short and J 2 bases short, with 15 bases between. Germline V gene lookup returns CDR1 SGHTA and CDR2 FQGNSA.

This clonotype appeared many times. This sequence joins TRBV6-5 and TRBJ2-7; D is unclear. The V end was cut by 5 bases, the J end by 0 bases, with 11 bases between. Germline CDR1 MNHEY, CDR2 SVGAGI. This CDR3 is 14 amino acids long. This chain's CDR3 is CASSTTAPSYEQYF. The CDR3 nucleotides are TGTGCCAGCAGTACTACAGCTCCCTCCTACGAGCAGTACTTC.

This clonotype was counted between two and nine times. The V gene is TRBV20-1, the J gene TRBJ2-7; TRBD1 matches at 12 bases. The CDR3 covers 13 residues. Germline CDR1 DFQATT, CDR2 SNEGSKA (reference sequence). CDR3 nucleotides: TGCAGCGCGGGACAGGGGGCGCTTAAAGAGCAGTACTTC. Translation gives CSAGQGALKEQYF.

The chain combines TRBV9 with TRBJ2-1; 7 bases align to TRBD2. Unmatched junction bases numbered 8, after V lost 4 bases and J lost 1 base. Germline V gives CDR1 SGDLS, CDR2 YYNGEE. The CDR3 length is 16 residues. The CDR3 loop is CASSRRGGGSYNEQFF. CDR3 sequence (DNA): TGTGCCAGCAGCCGAAGAGGCGGGGGTTCCTACAATGAGCAGTTCTTC.

This clonotype was detected only a few times. This chain joins TRBV10-3 and TRBJ2-1; 9 positions match TRBD2. The ends lost 4 bases at V and 2 bases at J; junction bases unmatched: 21. CDR3 length: 21 amino acids. The V gene's germline CDR1 is ENHRY and CDR2 SYGVKD. The CDR3 DNA reads TGTGCCATCAGTGCTGGGTTTAGCCTAGCGGGGAAGGAGAACACCTACAATGAGCAGTTCTTC. Protein product: CAISAGFSLAGKENTYNEQFF.

This clonotype was seen a handful of times. The gene calls are TRBV7-9 and TRBJ2-7; tentative D call: TRBD2 (5 bases). The ends were cut back, 5 bases at V and 3 bases at J, with 14 bases in the middle. The CDR3 has 14 amino acids. Germline lookup yields CDR1 SEHNR and CDR2 FQNEAQ (reference sequence). Here the CDR3 DNA reads TGTGCCAGCAGCCCCAGCGGCGTGGACTACGAGCAGTACTTC. It yields the protein CASSPSGVDYEQYF.

This clonotype was detected only a few times. The chain uses TRBV5-1 and TRBJ2-2, with D perhaps assigned TRBD1 or TRBD2 (5 bases each). Trimming stripped 0 bases from V and 8 bases from J, with 14 bases between. CDR1 and CDR2 (germline): SGHRS, YFSETQ. CDR3 size: 15 residues. The DNA for the CDR3 is TGCGCCAGCAGCTTGGAGGGACCGGGATTGGGGGAGCTGTTTTTT. This encodes CASSLEGPGLGELFF.

This clonotype was seen only a few times. V gene TRBV6-5 combines with J gene TRBJ1-1; no clear D. This CDR3 has 16 residues. V lost 0 bases and J lost 0, with 11 bases in between. Germline CDR1 reads MNHEY; CDR2 reads SVGAGI. In DNA form, the CDR3 reads TGTGCCAGCAGTTACTCGAGCGGCTTTTTGAACACTGAAGCTTTCTTT. The encoded protein is CASSYSSGFLNTEAFF.

In this sample, this clonotype turned up many times. The chain employs TRBV7-2 and TRBJ2-1; maybe TRBD1 (6 bases). This CDR3 has 13 amino acids. V dropped 8 bases and J dropped 8 bases, with 16 bases sitting between them. From germline, CDR1 is SGHTA and CDR2 FQGNSA. CDR3 in DNA: TGTGCCAGCTCGGATTATAACAGGGATGAGCAGTTCTTC. It yields the protein CASSDYNRDEQFF.

This clonotype was picked up many times. The chain is built from TRBV12-3 or TRBV12-4 and TRBJ1-2, with unresolved D. This CDR3 spans 12 amino acids. V was shortened by 5 bases and J by 4 bases, with 8 bases between the two germline ends. CDR3 nucleotide sequence: TGTGCCAGCAGTGACGCTACCTATGGCTACACCTTC. Protein: CASSDATYGYTF.

This clonotype was observed a few times. The V gene is TRBV5-1, the J gene TRBJ1-2; a possible D gene is TRBD1 (5 bases). Germline CDR1 is SGHRS and CDR2 is YFSETQ. Trimming pared 4 bases from V and 2 bases from J, leaving 12 bases between. There are 14 residues in the CDR3. As DNA, the CDR3 is TGCGCCAGCAGCGGGACGAGCGGAAACTATGGCTACACCTTC. Translation: CASSGTSGNYGYTF.

The chain's CDR3 is CASSLVRGGGELFF. In nucleotides, the CDR3 is TGTGCCAGCAGCTTAGTTCGGGGAGGCGGGGAGCTGTTTTTT. The chain joins TRBV11-2 to TRBJ2-2, with D perhaps matching TRBD2 (6 bases). With 1 base removed from V and 7 bases from J, the gap between germline ends came to 10 bases. The CDR3 covers 14 residues. Germline CDR1 reads SGHAT; CDR2 reads FQNNGV. The complete variable domain, with remaining parts taken from reference TRBV11-2 and TRBJ2-2, reads EAGVAQSPRYKIIEKRQSVAFWCNPISGHATLYWYQQILGQGPKLLIQFQNNGVVDDSQLPKDRFSAERLKGVDSTLKIQPAKLEDSAVYLCASSLVRGGGELFFGEGSRLTVL.

Turning to this clonotype: This may come from a read error, since a much larger clone is one base off. V and J are TRBV5-1 and TRBJ2-3, with 14 bases that match TRBD2. This CDR3 contains 16 residues. Per germline, CDR1 SGHRS and CDR2 YFSETQ. CDR3: CASSPGTSGGTDTRYF. In nucleotides, the CDR3 is TGCGCCAGCAGCCCGGGGACTAGCGGGGGCACAGATACGCGGTATTTT.

This clonotype has a count of ten or more. This rearrangement joins TRBV7-2 to TRBJ1-2, with 9 nucleotides matching TRBD1. Germline assignment: CDR1 SGHTA and CDR2 FQGNSA. The CDR3 spans 15 residues. Trimming at V came to 4 bases and at J to 5 bases, leaving 8 bases not matched to a gene. The CDR3 sequence: CASSSYRDREYGYTF. CDR3 bases: TGTGCCAGCAGCTCATACCGGGACAGGGAATATGGCTACACCTTC.

The chain employs TRBV12-3 or TRBV12-4 and TRBJ2-3; 9 nucleotides agree with TRBD1. There are 14 residues in the CDR3. J gave up 3 bases and V 6 bases, and 4 bases lay outside the gene matches. The CDR3 reads CASSRDRVTDTQYF. CDR3 sequence (DNA): TGTGCCAGCAGCCGGGACAGGGTGACAGATACGCAGTATTTT.

This clonotype appeared a few times. This sequence joins TRBV7-8 and TRBJ2-3; D is possibly TRBD1 (5 bases). Germline V gene sequence: CDR1 SGHVS, CDR2 FQNEAQ. This CDR3 comprises 15 residues. With 5 bases removed from V and 6 bases from J, the gap between germline ends came to 18 bases. CDR3 residues: CASSLYTQGADTQYF. The CDR3 bases are TGTGCCAGCAGCCTATACACCCAAGGGGCGGATACGCAGTATTTT.